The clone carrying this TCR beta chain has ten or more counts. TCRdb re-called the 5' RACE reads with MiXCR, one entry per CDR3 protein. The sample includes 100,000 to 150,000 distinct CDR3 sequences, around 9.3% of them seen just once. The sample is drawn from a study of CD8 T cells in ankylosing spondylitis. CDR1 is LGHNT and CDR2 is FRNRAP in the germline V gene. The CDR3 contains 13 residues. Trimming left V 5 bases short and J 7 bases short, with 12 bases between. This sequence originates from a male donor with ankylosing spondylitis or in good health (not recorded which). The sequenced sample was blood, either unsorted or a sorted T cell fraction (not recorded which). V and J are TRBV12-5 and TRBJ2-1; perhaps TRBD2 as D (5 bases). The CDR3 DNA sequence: TGTGCTAGTGGTACGGATCCGGGGAATGAGCAGTTCTTC. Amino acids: CASGTDPGNEQFF.